These 24 T cell receptor beta chains were sequenced from one sample in a study of blood T cells in healthy people across ages. Using a J-beta primer mix together with a sample-barcoded 5' primer, a second PCR was run for roughly 6 to 12 cycles. A single record per CDR3 protein comes from TCRdb applying MiXCR to the 5' RACE reads. In the table there are hundreds of thousands of distinct CDR3 sequences, 45% to 60% of which are singletons. Sequencing was done on a sample of blood. The source of these receptors is an elderly woman in good health.

This clonotype was detected many times. V usage is TRBV4-2 and J usage is TRBJ2-1; no clear D gene. The CDR3 spans 13 residues. V was clipped by 2 bases and J by 6 bases, with 8 bases between them. Germline assignment: CDR1 LGHNA and CDR2 YNFKEQ. As DNA, the CDR3 is TGTGCCAGCAGCCAAATGGACCCCAATGAGCAGTTCTTC. Translation gives CASSQMDPNEQFF.

The table lists this clonotype with many counts. In DNA form, the CDR3 reads TGCAGTGCTACGGGGAGGAGGGAAATCAATGAGCAGTTCTTC. Its translation: CSATGRREINEQFF. The chain combines TRBV20-1 with TRBJ2-1, with D perhaps TRBD2 (6 bases). This CDR3 contains 14 residues. Germline V lookup: CDR1 DFQATT, CDR2 SNEGSKA (reference sequence). With 4 bases removed from V and 6 bases from J, the gap between germline ends came to 16 bases.

This chain joins TRBV6-5 and TRBJ1-5, with a possible D match to TRBD1 (6 bases). The germline gives CDR1 MNHEY, CDR2 SVGAGI. V was shortened by 5 bases and J by 9 bases, with 14 bases between the two germline ends. The CDR3 runs to 13 residues. The CDR3 DNA reads TGTGCCAGCAGTCAGTCCAGGGGTGCGCCCCAGCATTTT. Translated, it gives CASSQSRGAPQHF.

In its sample, this clonotype was seen many times. The chain carries TRBV6-5 and TRBJ2-2, with D unclear. V gave up 4 bases and J gave up 9 bases, with 6 bases separating them. Germline CDR1 reads MNHEY; CDR2 reads SVGAGI. The CDR3 has 11 amino acids. CDR3: CASSSSRELFF. The CDR3 DNA sequence: TGTGCCAGCAGTTCCTCGAGGGAGCTGTTTTTT.

The chain uses TRBV29-1 and TRBJ2-3; D assignment may be TRBD1 or TRBD2 (5 bases each). V gave up 7 bases and J gave up 2 bases, with 13 bases separating them. Germline V lookup: CDR1 SQVTM, CDR2 ANQGSEA. CDR3 length equals 13 residues. The CDR3 is CSGRGDHTDTQYF. The CDR3 DNA follows: TGCAGCGGACGAGGGGACCACACAGATACGCAGTATTTT.

CDR3 DNA: TGTGCCAGCAGCTCCGGGACAGGGCCAGGCTACGAGCAGTACTTC. It encodes CASSSGTGPGYEQYF. The chain uses TRBV7-6 and TRBJ2-7, with 9 bases aligning to TRBD1. CDR1 and CDR2 from the germline V gene are SGHVS and FNYEAQ. The CDR3 is 15 residues long. V was clipped by 4 bases and J by 3 bases; unmatched bases: 7.

The V call is TRBV20-1, the J call TRBJ2-3; 8 bases are shared with TRBD1. With V trimmed by 5 bases and J by 1 base, 5 bases remained unmatched. This CDR3 comprises 14 residues. The germline gives CDR1 DFQATT, CDR2 SNEGSKA (reference sequence). The CDR3 sequence: CSALRGQGTDTQYF. The CDR3 DNA reads as TGCAGTGCTTTGAGGGGACAGGGCACAGATACGCAGTATTTT.

The count of this clonotype is one. The chain couples TRBV7-2 to TRBJ2-7; D is possibly TRBD1 (7 bases). V lost 5 bases to trimming and J lost 5 bases, with 16 bases between them. From germline, CDR1 is SGHTA and CDR2 FQGNSA. This CDR3 is built from 14 residues. CDR3 loop: CASSATGTSDEQYF. The CDR3 region has the DNA TGTGCCAGCAGCGCGACAGGGACTTCAGACGAGCAGTACTTC.

J is TRBJ1-2 and V is TRBV6-5, with TRBD1 as a possible D gene (5 bases). From germline, CDR1 is MNHEY and CDR2 SVGAGI. This CDR3 has 14 residues. Trimming stripped 0 bases from V and 7 bases from J, with 12 bases between. The CDR3: CASSYSDRTLGYTF. As DNA, the CDR3 is TGTGCCAGCAGTTACTCAGACAGAACCCTTGGCTACACCTTC.

As to this clonotype: A much bigger clone sits one base away, suggesting this may be a read error. The chain combines TRBV25-1 with TRBJ2-1; TRBD2 aligns across 13 bases. With 2 bases clipped from V and 10 bases from J, the junction kept 2 bases outside the gene matches. The CDR3 extends over 14 amino acids. Germline values: CDR1 MGHDK, CDR2 SYGVNS. This CDR3 reads CASSEAGLAGEQFF. CDR3 nucleotide sequence: TGTGCCAGCAGTGAAGCGGGACTAGCGGGAGAGCAGTTCTTC. Looking up the rest from reference TRBV25-1 and TRBJ2-1 gives the full variable domain: EADIYQTPRYLVIGTGKKITLECSQTMGHDKMYWYQQDPGMELHLIHYSYGVNSTEKGDLSSESTVSRIRTEHFPLTLESARPSHTSQYLCASSEAGLAGEQFFGPGTRLTVL.

The table lists this clonotype with a few counts. A much larger clone differs from this one at a single base, so this may be a read error. The V call is TRBV5-1, the J call TRBJ2-1, with TRBD2 identical over 7 bases. Germline assignment: CDR1 SGHRS and CDR2 YFSETQ. The CDR3 consists of 13 residues. With 7 bases clipped from V and 3 bases from J, the junction kept 4 bases outside the gene matches. The CDR3 DNA is TGCGCCAGCCCACTAGCGCTCTACAATGAGCAGTTCTTC. Translating it yields CASPLALYNEQFF.

This clonotype has ten or more counts. The chain links TRBV2 to TRBJ2-7, with D possibly matching TRBD2 (7 bases). The germline V gene has CDR1 SNHLY and CDR2 FYNNEI. Trimming took off 4 bases at V and 5 bases at J, with 18 bases between the two ends. CDR3 length: 15 residues. The CDR3 sequence is CASSVLGGALDEQYF. The CDR3 bases are TGTGCCAGCAGTGTGTTAGGGGGGGCTCTCGACGAGCAGTACTTC.

The J gene is TRBJ2-1, the V gene TRBV14; maybe TRBD1 (5 bases). Germline V gives CDR1 SGHDN, CDR2 FVKESK. The CDR3 has 13 residues. Between the trimmed V and J ends, which lost 0 bases and 7 bases, there was a span of 7 bases. The chain's CDR3 is CASSQDRANEQFF. The CDR3 nucleotides are TGTGCCAGCAGCCAAGACAGGGCTAATGAGCAGTTCTTC.

V is TRBV20-1 and J is TRBJ2-5; TRBD1 agrees at 8 bases. This CDR3 is built from 13 residues. V was pared by 6 bases and J by 4 bases, with 7 bases of the junction left unmatched. CDR1 is DFQATT and CDR2 is SNEGSKA in the germline V gene (reference sequence). The CDR3 region is CSAVGTGRETQYF. The CDR3 DNA is TGCAGTGCGGTCGGGACAGGACGAGAGACCCAGTACTTC.

The chain couples TRBV16 to TRBJ1-2; possible D gene TRBD1, 6 bases. The germline CDR1 and CDR2 sequences are KGHSY and FQNENV. The CDR3 totals 13 residues. With 1 base removed from V and 5 bases from J, the gap between germline ends came to 8 bases. CDR3 loop: CASSQYRVYGYTF. CDR3 DNA: TGTGCCAGCAGCCAATACAGGGTGTATGGCTACACCTTC.

CDR3 residues: CACDPGQGYNEQYF. The CDR3 DNA follows: TGTGCCTGCGACCCGGGGCAGGGCTACAATGAGCAGTACTTC. The J gene is TRBJ2-4, the V gene TRBV30; the D call may be TRBD1 or TRBD2 (5 bases each). The CDR3 is made up of 14 amino acids. Germline V gene data show CDR1 as GTSNPN and CDR2 as SVGIG (reference sequence). V dropped 6 bases and J dropped 13 bases, with 25 bases sitting between them.

To note about this clonotype: A clone one base away is much larger, so this may be a read error. This chain joins TRBV24-1 and TRBJ2-1; D is undetermined. This CDR3 is built from 13 residues. In germline, CDR1 is KGHDR, CDR2 SFDVKD. Between the trimmed V and J ends, which lost 7 bases and 6 bases, there was a span of 12 bases. CDR3 DNA: TGTGCCACCAGAAGTTCTACTGCCAATGAGCAGTTCTTC. Protein product: CATRSSTANEQFF.

In its sample, this clonotype was seen a few times. The rearrangement uses TRBV28 and TRBJ2-5; D unclear. Deletions cut 2 bases from V and 2 bases from J, with 9 bases between. The CDR3 has 14 residues. Germline V gene lookup returns CDR1 MDHEN and CDR2 SYDVKM. The DNA of the CDR3 is TGTGCCAGCAGTTTAGCGACCCTTCAAGAGACCCAGTACTTC. Translated, it gives CASSLATLQETQYF. Variable domain in full (rest from reference TRBV28 and TRBJ2-5): DVKVTQSSRYLVKRTGEKVFLECVQDMDHENMFWYRQDPGLGLRLIYFSYDVKMKEKGDIPEGYSVSREKKERFSLILESASTNQTSMYLCASSLATLQETQYFGPGTRLLVL.

This clonotype was detected only a few times. This chain connects TRBV3-1 to TRBJ1-2; weak D call: TRBD1 (6 bases). The CDR3 runs to 15 residues. Germline CDR1 and CDR2: LGHDT and YNNKEL (reference sequence). The V end lost 1 base, the J end lost 5 bases, and 14 bases lay between the germline ends. The CDR3 sequence is CASSQGAGQIYGYTF. The CDR3 region has the DNA TGTGCCAGCAGCCAAGGTGCAGGACAGATTTATGGCTACACCTTC.

A remark on this clonotype: Because the CDR3's place on the DNA is in doubt, the DNA is left out and the CDR3 is given as listed by TCRdb. The genes are TRBV12-3 or TRBV12-4 and TRBJ2-7; TRBD2 is the table's D call and was not checked against the DNA. The CDR3 sequence runs 18 residues, both termini included. The CDR3 sequence is CASSSSGLAGDFSYEQYF.

This clonotype was counted at least ten times. This chain links TRBV9 with TRBJ2-1; 7 bases agree with TRBD2. Unmatched junction bases numbered 12, after V lost 1 base and J lost 5 bases. This CDR3 contains 17 residues. Germline CDR1 and CDR2: SGDLS and YYNGEE. CDR3 sequence (DNA): TGTGCCAGCAGCGTAAGGAGCGGGGACTTGCGGCACAATGAGCAGTTCTTC. Translated: CASSVRSGDLRHNEQFF.

J is TRBJ2-3 and V is TRBV5-8; D is undetermined. With 5 bases removed from V and 2 bases from J, the gap between germline ends came to 24 bases. Per the germline V gene, CDR1 is SGHTS and CDR2 is YDEGEE. The CDR3 has 18 amino acids. CDR3 nucleotides: TGTGCCAGCAGTTCCGGAGTGCTCTATAATGGGAACACAGATACGCAGTATTTT. Protein product: CASSSGVLYNGNTDTQYF.

The rearrangement joins TRBV7-2 to TRBJ2-1; D gene uncertain. The CDR3 spans 12 residues. Germline V gene lookup returns CDR1 SGHTA and CDR2 FQGNSA. V lost 8 bases, J lost 0 bases, and 5 bases lay in between. The CDR3 loop reads CASGASYNEQFF. The CDR3, as DNA: TGTGCCAGCGGCGCCTCCTACAATGAGCAGTTCTTC.

As for this clonotype: A read error may account for a junction end that differs from germline. The chain joins TRBV7-9 to TRBJ2-3; the D is unclear. Germline-derived CDR1 and CDR2 are SEHNR and FQNEAQ (reference sequence). CDR3 length: 11 residues. CDR3 sequence: CASTSTDAQYF. CDR3 nucleotide sequence: TGTGCCAGCACGTCAACAGATGCGCAGTATTTT.